This T cell receptor beta chain appears in the sequencing data of a study of low-dose radiotherapy and immunotherapy resistance in tumors (dated 2022 in TCRdb). Context from the whole study: Cohort 1 received 0.5 Gy per fraction every 2 weeks, with a prescribed total PTV dose of 6.5 Gy. Patients were given nivolumab as a 240 mg flat dose every two weeks and ipilimumab at 1 mg/kg every six weeks, with both drugs delivered intravenously. Starting on cycle 1 day 1, patients took 300 mg of aspirin by mouth once a day for four cycles. Cyclophosphamide 200 mg/m2 was administered intravenously every two weeks, one day before each radiation and immunotherapy administration. Randomization of trial participants into treatment groups was not performed. Patients in Cohort 2 were given 1 Gy per fraction every two weeks, for a total of 13 Gy across 26 weeks. The translational analysis covered eight patients: three from the first dose cohort and the first five from the second dose cohort.

Cut back by 5 bases and 2 bases, the V and J ends lie 11 bases apart. For CDR1 and CDR2, the germline V gene lists SGHAT and FQNNGV. Including the terminal cysteine and phenylalanine, the CDR3 comprises 14 residues. Only CDR3 DNA is held: 42 bases, read in frame from base 1. This clonotype was detected many times. The antigen it recognizes is unknown. No base quality values were provided; no much bigger clone lies one nucleotide off. The sample's time point label, decoded: before trial treatment. Donors were enrolled in RACIN, a single-arm phase I dose-escalation trial combining nivolumab, ipilimumab, aspirin, low-dose cyclophosphamide and low-dose radiotherapy. Patients with advanced, TIL-negative solid tumors were considered eligible. The instrument was an Illumina HiSeq 2500. First-strand cDNA was synthesized with Superscript III and a set of TRAV- and TRBV-specific primers, covering both TCRalpha and TCRbeta chains. A roughly 20-cycle PCR with Phusion amplified the TCRs, pairing a constant-region primer with the adapter that was attached to the V primers. The MessageAmp II aRNA Amplification Kit was used to amplify the isolated mRNA, with in vitro transcription run for around 15 hours at 37 degrees C. mRNA for TCR sequencing was isolated with the Dynabeads mRNA DIRECT Purification Kit. Indexed Illumina adapters were added in a second Phusion PCR of roughly 26 cycles, after which AMPure XP beads were used to purify the products. The authors' analysis ran thus. Using custom Perl scripts, TCR sequences that encoded the same protein were pooled, out-of-frame sequences were dropped, and the abundance of each clonotype was calculated. The analysis excluded TCR sequences that were supported by just one read. Shannon entropy, Gini index, clonality, richness, and the frequency of TCRs shared between repertoires were included as repertoire metrics. The public reads were run again by TCRdb, first through fastp at Q25 and then through MiXCR, and only productive beta chains were kept. Every CDR3 protein is listed once, alongside the most common genes and DNA of its rows. For this entry, the V and J calls and clone size follow TCRdb and not the study's own pipeline. This sample has about 82,000 distinct CDR3 sequences in its table, and around 18% of those were observed once. The ten largest make up roughly 6% of the sample.

The rearranged segments are TRBV11-2 and TRBJ2-3; a tentative D match to TRBD2 spans 6 bases. Sequencing was performed on PBMCs, taken before treatment. The TCR comes from a male donor with prostate cancer. The bases are TGTGCCAGCAGCAGGGACTTTGACACAGATACGCAGTATTTT. This encodes CASSRDFDTDTQYF.